Below, 18 T cell receptor beta chains from the same sample are listed, as sequenced in a study of blood T cell repertoires in COVID-19. Only in-frame clones appear in the TCRdb table, and some are missing; sequencing was by immunoSEQ multiplex PCR. The repertoire has approximately 440,000 clones, 87% of them found once; the top ten carry about 0.75%. Sequencing input: PBMCs or T cells enriched from blood (not recorded which). These receptor sequences come from a woman under 30 who had recovered from COVID-19.

This rearrangement joins TRBV2 to TRBJ2-3, with TRBD1 identical over 9 bases. J was trimmed by 2 bases and V by 4 bases; bases with no gene match: 4. Germline loops: CDR1 SNHLY, CDR2 FYNNEI. The CDR3 is 15 residues long. Here the CDR3 reads CASSGDRVNTDTQYF. The CDR3 DNA follows: TGTGCCAGCAGTGGGGACAGGGTAAACACAGATACGCAGTATTTT.

This clone was counted only a few times. The J gene is TRBJ2-4, the V gene TRBV28; D uncertain. Between the trimmed V and J ends, which lost 2 bases and 6 bases, there was a span of 8 bases. The CDR3 runs 13 residues. Germline CDR1 MDHEN, CDR2 SYDVKM. The CDR3 protein is CASSLGQLNIQYF. As DNA, the CDR3 is TGTGCCAGCAGTTTAGGGCAGCTAAACATTCAGTACTTC. Together with reference TRBV28 and TRBJ2-4, the CDR3 gives the full variable domain: DVKVTQSSRYLVKRTGEKVFLECVQDMDHENMFWYRQDPGLGLRLIYFSYDVKMKEKGDIPEGYSVSREKKERFSLILESASTNQTSMYLCASSLGQLNIQYFGAGTRLSVL.

This clone was found once. The chain has TRBV2 and TRBJ1-1; D is undetermined. Germline V gene data show CDR1 as SNHLY and CDR2 as FYNNEI. V gave up 2 bases and J gave up 5 bases, with 9 bases separating them. CDR3 length: 13 residues. CDR3 region: CASSETGWTEAFF. CDR3 DNA: TGTGCCAGCAGTGAAACGGGTTGGACTGAAGCTTTCTTT.

The rearrangement uses TRBV7-2 and TRBJ2-7; 8 bases match TRBD2. The CDR3 spans 17 residues. Germline V gene data show CDR1 as SGHTA and CDR2 as FQGNSA. V gave up 1 base and J gave up 1 base; unmatched junction bases: 9. The CDR3 spells CASSLVSPAGGSYEQYF. The DNA for the CDR3 is TGTGCCAGCAGCTTAGTGAGTCCCGCGGGGGGATCCTACGAGCAGTACTTC.

The chain is built from TRBV19 and TRBJ1-1; tentative D call: TRBD1 (5 bases). The CDR3 is 14 amino acids. The V end was cut by 5 bases, the J end by 4 bases, with 14 bases between. CDR1 and CDR2 (germline): LNHDA, SQIVND (reference sequence). The chain's CDR3 is CASSHRDRITEAFF. For the CDR3, the DNA is TGTGCCAGTAGTCACCGCGACAGAATCACTGAAGCTTTCTTT.

The rearrangement joins TRBV4-1 to TRBJ2-3; D gene ambiguous. The V gene's germline CDR1 is MGHRA and CDR2 YSYEKL. The CDR3 has 13 amino acids. V was pared by 0 bases and J by 2 bases, with 3 bases between. The CDR3 protein is CASSQDITDTQYF. In DNA form, the CDR3 reads TGCGCCAGCAGCCAAGATATCACAGATACGCAGTATTTT.

The genes are TRBV4-1 and TRBJ1-4; a weak D match, TRBD1 (5 bases). The CDR3 has 16 residues. Germline CDR1 is MGHRA and CDR2 is YSYEKL. The ends were cut back, 4 bases at V and 2 bases at J, with 14 bases in the middle. The CDR3 DNA is TGCGCCAGCAGCCCCGGGACCGCGGGGACTAATGAAAAACTGTTTTTT. It yields the protein CASSPGTAGTNEKLFF.

The chain is built from TRBV7-2 and TRBJ1-1, with TRBD1 as a possible D gene (6 bases). CDR1 and CDR2 (germline): SGHTA, FQGNSA. The V and J ends lost 1 base and 4 bases respectively, with 13 bases between them. The CDR3 sequence is 15 residues long. CDR3 bases: TGTGCCAGCAGCTTAGACAGGGCCTTTGTCACTGAAGCTTTCTTT. It yields the protein CASSLDRAFVTEAFF.

The rearrangement joins TRBV28 to TRBJ1-5, with 7 bases identical to TRBD1. V shed 5 bases, J shed 0 bases, and the junction held 4 bases outside the gene matches. The CDR3 is 15 amino acids. The germline V gene encodes CDR1 MDHEN and CDR2 SYDVKM. CDR3 protein: CASSPGQLSNQPQHF. The CDR3 coding sequence is TGTGCCAGCAGTCCGGGACAGCTTAGCAATCAGCCCCAGCATTTT.

The gene calls are TRBV11-2 and TRBJ1-6; a possible D gene is TRBD1 (6 bases). The CDR3 has 15 amino acids. Trimming left V 0 bases short and J 7 bases short, with 10 bases between. Germline V gives CDR1 SGHAT, CDR2 FQNNGV. For the CDR3, the DNA is TGTGCCAGCAGCTTAGAACAGGGAAGGAATTCACCCCTCCACTTT. Translated, it gives CASSLEQGRNSPLHF.

This chain links TRBV11-3 with TRBJ2-3, with D possibly matching TRBD1 (5 bases). The CDR3 length is 13 residues. V shed 5 bases and J shed 2 bases, with 8 bases lying between them. Germline CDR1 and CDR2: SGHNT and YENEEA. CDR3 DNA: TGTGCCAGCAGCACAGGAGCCACAGATACGCAGTATTTT. The encoded protein is CASSTGATDTQYF.

V usage is TRBV27 and J usage is TRBJ1-1; perhaps TRBD1 as D (5 bases). Germline lookup yields CDR1 MNHEY and CDR2 SMNVEV (reference sequence). The CDR3 has 14 residues. V was pared by 0 bases and J by 9 bases, with 14 bases between. The CDR3 protein is CASSLSIGRGQAFF. CDR3 nucleotide sequence: TGTGCCAGCAGTTTATCGATCGGGAGGGGCCAAGCTTTCTTT.

To note about this clone: Distinct nucleotide sequences in the sample also encode this CDR3. This chain links TRBV3-1 (or the pseudogene TRBV3-2) with TRBJ2-3; D is ambiguous. Deletions cut 5 bases from V and 0 bases from J, with 3 bases between. Germline V CDR1 and CDR2: LGHDT, YNNKEL (reference sequence). This CDR3 spans 12 amino acids. This CDR3 reads CASSLSTDTQYF. The CDR3, as DNA: TGTGCCAGCAGCTTAAGCACAGATACGCAGTATTTT.

The chain links TRBV5-1 to TRBJ1-1; D is possibly TRBD1 (6 bases). The V gene lost 0 bases and the J gene lost 4 bases, with 19 bases spanning the gap. This CDR3 contains 17 residues. CDR1 is SGHRS, CDR2 YFSETQ, per germline. CDR3 loop: CASSLVRGGDTGTEAFF. The CDR3 DNA is TGCGCCAGCAGCTTGGTCAGAGGGGGGGATACCGGCACTGAAGCTTTCTTT.

As DNA, the CDR3 is TGTGCCAGCAGCCAAGGGAGGTATTGGGGAGAGCAGTTCTTC. Translated: CASSQGRYWGEQFF. The gene calls are TRBV3-1 (or the pseudogene TRBV3-2) and TRBJ2-1; tentative D call: TRBD2 (5 bases). The CDR3 has 14 residues. Germline assignment: CDR1 LGHDT and CDR2 YNNKEL (reference sequence). Trimming removed 1 base at V and 10 bases at J, with 14 bases between.

The table lists this clone with a few counts. This chain uses TRBV10-2 with TRBJ1-2; perhaps TRBD1 as D (5 bases). Germline V lookup: CDR1 WSHSY, CDR2 SAAADI. This CDR3 spans 14 amino acids. Trimming stripped 2 bases from V and 4 bases from J, with 11 bases between. The CDR3: CASSEPGSGYGYTF. CDR3 nucleotides: TGCGCCAGCAGTGAGCCAGGGTCAGGCTATGGCTACACCTTC.

The chain couples TRBV14 to TRBJ2-7; 8 positions match TRBD1. CDR3 length: 16 amino acids. Germline V gene sequence: CDR1 SGHDN, CDR2 FVKESK. V dropped 2 bases and J dropped 0; count of bases not matched to a gene: 6. As DNA, the CDR3 is TGTGCCAGCAGCCAATGGACAGGGAGAAGCTCCTACGAGCAGTACTTC. Protein sequence: CASSQWTGRSSYEQYF. Together with reference TRBV14 and TRBJ2-7, the CDR3 gives the full variable domain: EAGVTQFPSHSVIEKGQTVTLRCDPISGHDNLYWYRRVMGKEIKFLLHFVKESKQDESGMPNNRFLAERTGGTYSTLKVQPAELEDSGVYFCASSQWTGRSSYEQYFGPGTRLTVT.

V usage is TRBV19 and J usage is TRBJ2-1; the match to TRBD2 covers 12 bases. The length of the CDR3 is 15 residues. Germline V CDR1 and CDR2: LNHDA, SQIVND (reference sequence). Trimming removed 5 bases from V and 8 bases from J; junction bases left unmatched: 7. CDR3 residues: CASSSSGGAVDEQFF. The CDR3 DNA reads as TGTGCCAGTAGTTCTAGCGGGGGGGCGGTCGATGAGCAGTTCTTC.